The rows below give T cell receptor beta chains drawn from one sample of a study of cytomegalovirus exposure and HLA in healthy donors. TCRdb's copy holds only in-frame clones and misses some; the assay was immunoSEQ multiplex PCR. This sample has around 80,000 clones, with approximately 67% found just once. Sequencing was done on a sample of PBMCs. These receptors were taken from a male donor in good health and CMV-seropositive. CDR3s include the opening cysteine and the closing phenylalanine or tryptophan. A D gene is named only where the DNA matches it firmly. Clone size is stated in some rows and not others, as once, few, many or a class when expanded.

-	TRBV11-3	TRBJ2-2	TRBD1	TGTGCCAGCAGCTCTCGACAGGGAAGGAGGGAGCTGTTTTTT	CASSSRQGRRELFF
-	TRBV18	TRBJ1-4	-	TGTGCCAGCTCACCACGAGACAGTATTAATGAAAAACTGTTTTTT	CASSPRDSINEKLFF
-	TRBV28	TRBJ1-5	TRBD1	TGTGCCAGCAGTCGGACAGGGGACAATCAGCCCCAGCATTTT	CASSRTGDNQPQHF
-	TRBV30	TRBJ1-5	-	TGTGCCTGGAGTAGACAGGACAATCAGCCCCAGCATTTT	CAWSRQDNQPQHF
-	TRBV28	TRBJ1-5	-	TGTGCCAGCAAGAGGGGGAATCAGCCCCAGCATTTT	CASKRGNQPQHF
few	TRBV5-1	TRBJ2-1	TRBD2	TGCGCCAGCAGCTCCGAGCGGGGGAGCTCCTACAATGAGCAGTTCTTC	CASSSERGSSYNEQFF
few	TRBV7-2	TRBJ1-5	-	TGTGCCAGCAGCCGGAGGAAGGAGCCCCAGCATTTT	CASSRRKEPQHF
-	TRBV7-6	TRBJ2-5	-	TGTGCCAGCAGGAGGCAAGAGACCCAGTACTTC	CASRRQETQYF
-	TRBV5-1	TRBJ2-5	-	TGCGCCAGCTCCGAGGCGTTAGAGACCCAGTACTTC	CASSEALETQYF
-	TRBV5-1	TRBJ2-2	TRBD2	TGCGCCAGCTCCGGCGGGGGGAACACCGGGGAGCTGTTTTTT	CASSGGGNTGELFF
-	TRBV5-1	TRBJ2-7	-	TGCGCCAGCAGCTTAGACTACCGCTACGAGCAGTACTTC	CASSLDYRYEQYF
-	TRBV25-1	TRBJ1-2	TRBD1	TGTGCCAGCAGCTTCGGGGACAGGGGAAGCGGCTACACCTTC	CASSFGDRGSGYTF
medium-sized	TRBV10-3	TRBJ2-7	-	TGTGCCATCAGTGAGTCAAGTGGGGCCGAGCAGTACTTC	CAISESSGAEQYF
-	TRBV7-2	TRBJ1-2	-	TGTGCCAGCAGCTTAGAGGGGTATGGCTACACCTTC	CASSLEGYGYTF
-	TRBV11-2	TRBJ1-2	-	TGTGCCAGCAGCCCTTACGGGGGGGCTGCTGGCTACACCTTC	CASSPYGGAAGYTF
-	TRBV18	TRBJ1-4	TRBD1	TGTGCCAGCTCACCACCGGGCGGGACAGCTAATGAAAAACTGTTTTTT	CASSPPGGTANEKLFF
-	TRBV5-1	TRBJ2-3	TRBD2	TGCGCCAGCAGCCCCTTCCCTTTGACTAGCGGGGGCCAAACAGATACGCAGTATTTT	CASSPFPLTSGGQTDTQYF